The clone carrying this T cell receptor beta chain was seen a handful of times. Its antigen is not identified. Assay used: immunoSEQ multiplex PCR; TCRdb lists only in-frame clones, some missing. The table lists about 160,000 clones, roughly 90% of them singletons. The sample originates from a study of T cell responses to AZD1222 COVID-19 vaccine. Study details: Second doses were pooled across both intervals (about 4 or about 12 weeks).

Germline CDR1 and CDR2: LNHDA and SQIVND (reference sequence). The junction had 13 bases not matched to a gene; V was cut back by 6 bases and J by 2 bases. The CDR3 runs to 17 residues. Overall study findings and caveats: Per reports, nearly half of all spike-specific TCRs target regions that are unmutated in variants.

The V call is TRBV19, the J call TRBJ1-5; 7 positions match TRBD1. Here the sequenced sample was peripheral blood, taken on day 0 of AZD1222 vaccination. This clonotype was sampled from an adult in good health. CDR3 sequence: CASSRPSRQGGNQPQHF. In DNA, the CDR3 is TGTGCCAGTAGCCGACCATCGAGACAGGGCGGCAATCAGCCCCAGCATTTT.